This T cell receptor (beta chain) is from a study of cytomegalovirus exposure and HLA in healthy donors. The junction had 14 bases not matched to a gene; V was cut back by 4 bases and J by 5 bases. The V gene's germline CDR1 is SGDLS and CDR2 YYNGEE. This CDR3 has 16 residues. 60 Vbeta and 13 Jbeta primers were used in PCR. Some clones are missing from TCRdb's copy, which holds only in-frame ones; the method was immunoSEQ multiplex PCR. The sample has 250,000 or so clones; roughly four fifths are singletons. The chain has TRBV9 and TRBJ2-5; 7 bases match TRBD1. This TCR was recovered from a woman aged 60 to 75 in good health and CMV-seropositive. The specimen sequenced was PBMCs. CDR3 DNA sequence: TGTGCCAGCAGCTCAGACAGGGTTTTACCGGTGGAGACCCAGTACTTC. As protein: CASSSDRVLPVETQYF.